A selection of T cell receptor beta chains follows, all from one sample in a study of blood T cell repertoires in COVID-19. TCRdb keeps only in-frame clones here, not all; method: immunoSEQ multiplex PCR. Of 200,000 or so clones detected, 88% appear once; the ten largest clones hold 3.7%. Sequencing input: PBMCs or T cells enriched from blood (not recorded which). These receptors all stem from a woman aged 25-40 years who had been exposed to COVID-19. Both conserved end residues are part of each CDR3. Each record gives: CDR3 protein, CDR3 DNA, D gene, clone size, V gene, J gene. A D gene is named only where the DNA matches it firmly. The size entry is marked missing in some rows and otherwise reads once, few, many or a size class.

cdr3_aa: CSVPDSPGLAGLNEQFF; cdr3_nt: TGCAGCGTACCGGACAGCCCAGGACTAGCGGGCCTCAATGAGCAGTTCTTC; d_call: TRBD2; clone_size: NA; v_call: TRBV29-1; j_call: TRBJ2-1
cdr3_aa: CASSLNPAGSYEQYF; cdr3_nt: TGTGCCAGCAGCTTGAATCCGGCGGGCTCCTACGAGCAGTACTTC; d_call: NA; clone_size: NA; v_call: TRBV5-5; j_call: TRBJ2-7
cdr3_aa: CASSPLRLAGGDNEQFF; cdr3_nt: TGTGCCAGCAGCCCTCTTCGACTAGCGGGAGGGGACAATGAGCAGTTCTTC; d_call: TRBD2; clone_size: NA; v_call: TRBV7-9; j_call: TRBJ2-1
cdr3_aa: CSVERSPGLGYNEQFF; cdr3_nt: TGCAGCGTTGAGAGAAGTCCGGGACTGGGTTACAATGAGCAGTTCTTC; d_call: NA; clone_size: NA; v_call: TRBV29-1; j_call: TRBJ2-1
cdr3_aa: CSVAISGAYYEQYF; cdr3_nt: TGCAGCGTTGCGATCAGCGGGGCCTACTACGAGCAGTACTTC; d_call: TRBD2; clone_size: NA; v_call: TRBV29-1; j_call: TRBJ2-7
cdr3_aa: CASSQTRADTQYF; cdr3_nt: TGCGCCAGCAGCCAGACGAGGGCAGATACGCAGTATTTT; d_call: NA; clone_size: NA; v_call: TRBV4-1; j_call: TRBJ2-3
cdr3_aa: CASNLRQGLYNSPLHF; cdr3_nt: TGCGCCAGCAACCTACGACAGGGTCTTTATAATTCACCCCTCCACTTT; d_call: TRBD1; clone_size: NA; v_call: TRBV5-1; j_call: TRBJ1-6
cdr3_aa: CASSPVLAGAGELFF; cdr3_nt: TGCGCCAGCAGCCCTGTCTTAGCGGGAGCCGGGGAGCTGTTTTTT; d_call: TRBD2; clone_size: NA; v_call: TRBV5-1; j_call: TRBJ2-2
cdr3_aa: CASSPRTSGRGEQYF; cdr3_nt: TGTGCCAGCAGCCCCAGGACTAGCGGGAGGGGCGAGCAGTACTTC; d_call: TRBD2; clone_size: NA; v_call: TRBV2; j_call: TRBJ2-7
cdr3_aa: CSVRAGVLTDTQYF; cdr3_nt: TGCAGCGTGAGAGCGGGAGTGCTGACAGATACGCAGTATTTT; d_call: TRBD2; clone_size: NA; v_call: TRBV29-1; j_call: TRBJ2-3
cdr3_aa: CASSSDRGKREGSTDTQYF; cdr3_nt: TGTGCCAGCAGCTCGGACAGGGGGAAGCGGGAGGGTAGCACAGATACGCAGTATTTT; d_call: NA; clone_size: NA; v_call: TRBV5-5; j_call: TRBJ2-3
cdr3_aa: CASSPRLAGSFYEQYF; cdr3_nt: TGTGCCAGCTCACCCCGACTAGCGGGCAGCTTCTACGAGCAGTACTTC; d_call: TRBD2; clone_size: NA; v_call: TRBV18; j_call: TRBJ2-7
cdr3_aa: CASCRSQGGTQYF; cdr3_nt: TGTGCCAGTTGTCGTTCCCAGGGAGGTACGCAGTATTTT; d_call: NA; clone_size: NA; v_call: TRBV19; j_call: TRBJ2-3
cdr3_aa: CARAGTGLGGDGYTF; cdr3_nt: TGTGCCAGGGCCGGGACAGGGCTTGGTGGGGATGGCTACACCTTC; d_call: TRBD1; clone_size: NA; v_call: TRBV2; j_call: TRBJ1-2
cdr3_aa: CSVKDSMNTEAFF; cdr3_nt: TGCAGCGTCAAGGACAGCATGAACACTGAAGCTTTCTTT; d_call: NA; clone_size: NA; v_call: TRBV29-1; j_call: TRBJ1-1
cdr3_aa: CASTLPGRGTGELFF; cdr3_nt: TGTGCCAGCACCCTGCCCGGCCGGGGGACCGGGGAGCTGTTTTTT; d_call: NA; clone_size: few; v_call: TRBV11-1; j_call: TRBJ2-2
cdr3_aa: CASSSWQGSQPQHF; cdr3_nt: TGTGCCAGCAGCTCTTGGCAGGGGAGTCAGCCCCAGCATTTT; d_call: NA; clone_size: few; v_call: TRBV5-6; j_call: TRBJ1-5
cdr3_aa: CASSLYFPTTTNEKLFF; cdr3_nt: TGTGCCAGCAGTTTATATTTCCCGACAACAACTAATGAAAAACTGTTTTTT; d_call: NA; clone_size: NA; v_call: TRBV28; j_call: TRBJ1-4
cdr3_aa: CASTYIRGPVQPQHF; cdr3_nt: TGTGCCAGTACCTATATCAGAGGGCCCGTTCAGCCCCAGCATTTT; d_call: NA; clone_size: NA; v_call: TRBV19; j_call: TRBJ1-5
cdr3_aa: CATRQEQAFF; cdr3_nt: TGTGCCACCAGACAGGAACAAGCTTTCTTT; d_call: NA; clone_size: NA; v_call: TRBV10-3; j_call: TRBJ1-1
cdr3_aa: CASTFTGTGGLFF; cdr3_nt: TGTGCCAGCACCTTTACCGGGACAGGGGGACTGTTTTTT; d_call: TRBD1; clone_size: NA; v_call: TRBV28; j_call: TRBJ1-4
cdr3_aa: CASSPTGRYTDTQYF; cdr3_nt: TGTGCCAGCTCACCCACTGGGAGATACACAGATACGCAGTATTTT; d_call: NA; clone_size: few; v_call: TRBV18; j_call: TRBJ2-3
cdr3_aa: CASSETGIGSEQYF; cdr3_nt: TGTGCCAGCAGTGAAACAGGGATTGGGAGCGAGCAGTACTTC; d_call: NA; clone_size: few; v_call: TRBV2; j_call: TRBJ2-7
cdr3_aa: CASSLEVGLAGVKNEQFF; cdr3_nt: TGTGCCAGCAGCTTAGAGGTGGGGCTAGCGGGAGTGAAAAATGAGCAGTTCTTC; d_call: TRBD2; clone_size: NA; v_call: TRBV7-9; j_call: TRBJ2-1
cdr3_aa: CASSPGEVHEQYF; cdr3_nt: TGCGCCAGCAGCCCGGGGGAAGTCCACGAGCAGTACTTC; d_call: NA; clone_size: NA; v_call: TRBV5-1; j_call: TRBJ2-7
cdr3_aa: CASSLIAGTGSTGELFF; cdr3_nt: TGTGCCAGCAGCTTAATTGCCGGGACAGGGAGCACCGGGGAGCTGTTTTTT; d_call: TRBD1; clone_size: NA; v_call: TRBV7-9; j_call: TRBJ2-2
cdr3_aa: CASSLRPIGSGHTDTQYF; cdr3_nt: TGTGCCAGCAGCTTACGGCCTATCGGTAGCGGGCACACAGATACGCAGTATTTT; d_call: TRBD2; clone_size: NA; v_call: TRBV11-2; j_call: TRBJ2-3